Listed here is a single TCR beta chain. Assay: immunoSEQ multiplex PCR; the TCRdb copy retains only in-frame clones and omits some. The sample lists tens of thousands of clones, approximately 82% seen once, with about 7% in the top ten. The CDR3 has 10 amino acids. Germline values: CDR1 DFQATT, CDR2 SNEGSKA (reference sequence). These data are taken from a study of blood T cell repertoires in COVID-19. The chain recombines TRBV20-1 with TRBJ1-1, with D possibly TRBD1 on 5 matching bases. The material sequenced was peripheral blood. The receptor's source is a man aged 45-65 years with active or convalescent COVID-19. This CDR3 is CRGGDAEAFF. CDR3 coding DNA: TGCAGGGGGGGGGACGCTGAAGCTTTCTTT.